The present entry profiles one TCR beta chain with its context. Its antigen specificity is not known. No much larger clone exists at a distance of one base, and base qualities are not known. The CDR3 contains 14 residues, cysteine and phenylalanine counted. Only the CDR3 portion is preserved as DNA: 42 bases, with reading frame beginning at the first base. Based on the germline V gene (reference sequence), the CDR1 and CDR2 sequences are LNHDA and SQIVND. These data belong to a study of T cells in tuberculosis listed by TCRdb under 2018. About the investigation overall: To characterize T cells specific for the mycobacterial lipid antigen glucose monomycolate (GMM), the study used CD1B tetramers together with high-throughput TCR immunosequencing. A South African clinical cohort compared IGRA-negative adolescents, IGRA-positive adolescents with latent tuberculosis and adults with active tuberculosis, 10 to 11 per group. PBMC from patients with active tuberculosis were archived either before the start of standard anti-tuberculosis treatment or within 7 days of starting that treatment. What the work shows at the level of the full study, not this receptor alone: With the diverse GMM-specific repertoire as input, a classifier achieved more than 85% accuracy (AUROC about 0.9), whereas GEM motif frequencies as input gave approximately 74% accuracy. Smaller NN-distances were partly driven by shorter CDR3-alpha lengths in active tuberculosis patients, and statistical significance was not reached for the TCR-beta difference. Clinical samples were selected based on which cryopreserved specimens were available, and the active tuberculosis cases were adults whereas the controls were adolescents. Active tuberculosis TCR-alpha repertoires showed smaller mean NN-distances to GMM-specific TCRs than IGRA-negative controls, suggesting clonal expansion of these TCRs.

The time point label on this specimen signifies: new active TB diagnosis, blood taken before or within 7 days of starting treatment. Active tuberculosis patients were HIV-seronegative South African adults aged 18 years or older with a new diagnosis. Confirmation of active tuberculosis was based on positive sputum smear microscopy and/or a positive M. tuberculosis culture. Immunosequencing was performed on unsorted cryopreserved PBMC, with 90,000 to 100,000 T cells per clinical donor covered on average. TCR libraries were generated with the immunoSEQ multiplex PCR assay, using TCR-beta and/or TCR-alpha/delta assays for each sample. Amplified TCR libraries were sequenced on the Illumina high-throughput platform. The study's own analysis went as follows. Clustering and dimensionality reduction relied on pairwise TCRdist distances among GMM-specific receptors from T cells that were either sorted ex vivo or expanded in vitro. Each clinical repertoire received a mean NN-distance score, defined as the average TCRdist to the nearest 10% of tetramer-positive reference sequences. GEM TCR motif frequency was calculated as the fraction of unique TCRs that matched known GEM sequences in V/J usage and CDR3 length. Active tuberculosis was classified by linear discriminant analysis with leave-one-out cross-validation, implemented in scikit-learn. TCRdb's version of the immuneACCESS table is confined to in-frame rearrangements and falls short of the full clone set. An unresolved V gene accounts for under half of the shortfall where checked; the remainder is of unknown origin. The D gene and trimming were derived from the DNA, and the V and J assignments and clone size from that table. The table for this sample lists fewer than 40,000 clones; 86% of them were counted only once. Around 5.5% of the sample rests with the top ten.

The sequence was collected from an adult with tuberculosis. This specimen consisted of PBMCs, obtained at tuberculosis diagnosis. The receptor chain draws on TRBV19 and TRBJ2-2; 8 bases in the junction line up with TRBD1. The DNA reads TGTGCAACAAAACAGGGGGAAGGAACCGGGGAGCTGTTTTTT. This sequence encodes CATKQGEGTGELFF.